This TCR beta chain was sequenced in a study of blood T cell repertoires in COVID-19. For the study at large: In each case, the material was cDNA or gDNA derived from T cells, B-cell-depleted T cells, or PBMCs.

The table came from immunoSEQ multiplex PCR; TCRdb's copy has only in-frame clones and leaves some out. This sample has 250,000 to 350,000 clones, with 86% found just once. Trimming took 4 bases from V and 9 from J; bases not matched to a gene: 10. Per the germline V gene, CDR1 is LGHNA and CDR2 is YSLEER. This CDR3 is 16 amino acids long. The clonotype comes from a woman aged 25 to 39 with active or convalescent COVID-19. Input material: peripheral blood. V usage is TRBV4-3 and J usage is TRBJ1-6, with 9 bases lining up with TRBD1. In DNA, the CDR3 is TGCGCCAGCAGCCCAAAACAGGGGGCTGGAGGTTCACCCCTCCACTTT. Amino acids: CASSPKQGAGGSPLHF.